Described below is a single T cell receptor (beta chain) sequence and its context. The antigen is not known. In the same sample, other DNA sequences code for this CDR3. The CDR3 totals 15 residues. The germline V and J ends were trimmed by 0 bases and 1 base, with 5 bases remaining between them. Germline V gene lookup returns CDR1 SGDLS and CDR2 YYNGEE. Naive CD8 cells lacked CD45RO and underwent positive selection for CCR7, leaving out terminally differentiated effector memory CD45RA+ cells. This sample was included in a study of shared clonotypes between healthy human individuals. Study at large: Sampling drew on donors who were two women and a few men aged 18 to 49. Notes on the study in general: Estimated richness values were generally larger in naive subsets than in memory subsets. Relative to clonotypes present in all four donors, those not shared had lower generation probabilities.

Approximately 200 ng DNA, around 30,000 T cell genomes, went into each sorted-subset replicate PCR. Using immunoSEQ multiplex PCR, the repertoire was profiled, and TCRdb retains in-frame clones only, with some absent. This sample has more than 2 million clones; about 95% occur once, and the top ten carry 0.85% to 1.2%. The sequenced sample consisted of naive CD8+ T cells sorted from blood. This TCR derives from a man in his late teens or twenties in good health. The chain uses TRBV9 and TRBJ2-6; TRBD2 is a possible D gene (5 bases). The CDR3 coding sequence is TGTGCCAGCAGCGTAGCGGGGTCTGGGGCCAACGTCCTGACTTTC. This sequence encodes CASSVAGSGANVLTF.